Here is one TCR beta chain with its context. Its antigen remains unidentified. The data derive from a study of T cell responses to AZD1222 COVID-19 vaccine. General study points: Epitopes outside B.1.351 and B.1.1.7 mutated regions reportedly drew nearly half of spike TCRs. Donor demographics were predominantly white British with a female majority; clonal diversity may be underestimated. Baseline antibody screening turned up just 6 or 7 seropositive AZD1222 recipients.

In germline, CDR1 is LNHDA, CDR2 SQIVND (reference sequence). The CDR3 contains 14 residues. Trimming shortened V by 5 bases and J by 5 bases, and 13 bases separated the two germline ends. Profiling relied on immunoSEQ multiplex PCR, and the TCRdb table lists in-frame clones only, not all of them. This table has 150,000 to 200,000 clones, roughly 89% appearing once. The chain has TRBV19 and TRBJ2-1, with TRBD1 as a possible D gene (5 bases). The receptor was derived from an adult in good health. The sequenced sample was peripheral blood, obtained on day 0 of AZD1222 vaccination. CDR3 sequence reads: CASSVGHRNNEQFF. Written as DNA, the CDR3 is TGTGCCAGTAGTGTCGGACACAGGAACAATGAGCAGTTCTTC. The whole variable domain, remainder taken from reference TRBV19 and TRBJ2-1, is DGGITQSPKYLFRKEGQNVTLSCEQNLNHDAMYWYRQDPGQGLRLIYYSQIVNDFQKGDIAEGYSVSREKKESFPLTVTSAQKNPTAFYLCASSVGHRNNEQFFGPGTRLTVL.